This is a list of T cell receptor beta chains from one sample in a study of Ad26.COV2.S vaccination and SARS-CoV-2 variants. The table came from immunoSEQ multiplex PCR; TCRdb's copy has only in-frame clones and leaves some out. Of 300,000 to 350,000 clones listed, around 89% are singletons. The specimen comprised peripheral blood, sampled in a trial of Ad26.COV2.S vaccine versus placebo. The receptor source for this set is a person between 18 and 65 years old who received the Ad26.COV2.S COVID-19 vaccine or a placebo. Both conserved end residues are part of each CDR3. A D gene is named only where the DNA matches it firmly. The size entry is marked missing in some rows and otherwise reads once, few, many or a size class.

CDR3	DNA	J	size	V	D
CASSYPSGAPPPRDEQYF	TGTGCCAGCAGTTACCCTAGCGGCGCTCCTCCCCCCCGGGACGAGCAGTACTTC	TRBJ2-7	-	TRBV6-2/TRBV6-3	TRBD2
CASSLGGPFSPLHF	TGTGCCAGCAGCTTAGGTGGCCCGTTTTCACCCCTCCACTTT	TRBJ1-6	-	TRBV11-2	-
CASSIGEQGWTEAFF	TGTGCCAGTAGTATTGGGGAACAGGGGTGGACTGAAGCTTTCTTT	TRBJ1-1	once	TRBV19	TRBD1
CASSPLQGKNTEAFF	TGCGCCAGCAGCCCCCTACAGGGAAAGAACACTGAAGCTTTCTTT	TRBJ1-1	once	TRBV4-1	-
CASSSTGGANYGYTF	TGTGCCAGCAGCTCAACAGGTGGCGCTAACTATGGCTACACCTTC	TRBJ1-2	-	TRBV7-9	-
CASSDVKVANEKLFF	TGTGCCAGCAGTGATGTAAAGGTGGCTAATGAAAAACTGTTTTTT	TRBJ1-4	-	TRBV2	-
CASSSPTGSSGNTIYF	TGTGCCAGCAGTTCCCCGACAGGCTCTTCTGGAAACACCATATATTTT	TRBJ1-3	once	TRBV28	-
CASRGGTPLEKLFF	TGCGCCAGCAGGGGGGGGACGCCCCTCGAAAAACTGTTTTTT	TRBJ1-4	-	TRBV4-3	-
CASSLADNEQFF	TGTGCCAGCAGTTTAGCAGATAATGAGCAGTTCTTC	TRBJ2-1	-	TRBV28	-
CASSLGGGYGYTF	TGTGCCAGCAGCTTGGGCGGGGGGTATGGCTACACCTTC	TRBJ1-2	-	TRBV5-5	-
CASRGRPGNQPQHF	TGTGCCAGCCGCGGACGGCCAGGCAATCAGCCCCAGCATTTT	TRBJ1-5	-	TRBV6-5	-
CASSRDRANEQFF	TGTGCCAGTAGCCGGGACAGGGCCAATGAGCAGTTCTTC	TRBJ2-1	-	TRBV19	TRBD1
CAWSVTRNTEAFF	TGTGCCTGGAGTGTAACTAGGAACACTGAAGCTTTCTTT	TRBJ1-1	-	TRBV30	-
CASSLNTNYGYTF	TGTGCCAGCAGCTTAAACACTAACTATGGCTACACCTTC	TRBJ1-2	-	TRBV7-9	-
CATSDEDGGRGETQYF	TGTGCCACCAGTGACGAGGACGGGGGTCGAGGAGAGACCCAGTACTTC	TRBJ2-5	-	TRBV24-1	-
CASSQIPSGISTDTQYF	TGCGCCAGCAGCCAGATCCCTAGCGGGATTAGCACAGATACGCAGTATTTT	TRBJ2-3	-	TRBV4-1	TRBD2
CASSLSLIGLNTEAFF	TGTGCCAGCAGTTTATCCCTGATAGGCTTGAACACTGAAGCTTTCTTT	TRBJ1-1	-	TRBV27	-
CASSLDTGSSYNEQFF	TGTGCCAGCAGCTTGGATACGGGGAGCTCCTACAATGAGCAGTTCTTC	TRBJ2-1	-	TRBV5-6	-
CASSPGQGRLTQHF	TGTGCCAGCAGTCCGGGACAGGGAAGGTTGACCCAGCATTTT	TRBJ1-5	few	TRBV6-5	TRBD1
CSGRTESNTEAFF	TGCAGCGGGCGGACGGAATCGAACACTGAAGCTTTCTTT	TRBJ1-1	once	TRBV29-1	-
CASSENWREDNEQFF	TGCGCCAGCAGTGAGAACTGGAGAGAAGATAATGAGCAGTTCTTC	TRBJ2-1	-	TRBV10-1	-
CASAPIQGGSDTQYF	TGTGCCAGCGCCCCGATACAGGGGGGCTCAGATACGCAGTATTTT	TRBJ2-3	-	TRBV27	TRBD1
CASSLAGGTERYEQYF	TGCGCCAGCAGCTTGGCCGGGGGGACAGAAAGATACGAGCAGTACTTC	TRBJ2-7	-	TRBV5-1	-
CASSQGRQDTQYF	TGTGCCAGCAGCCAAGGCAGGCAAGATACGCAGTATTTT	TRBJ2-3	-	TRBV3-1/TRBV3-2	-
CASSESIQTGYNEQFF	TGCGCCAGCAGTGAGTCAATACAAACAGGATACAATGAGCAGTTCTTC	TRBJ2-1	-	TRBV10-1	-
CASSATRNYEQYF	TGTGCCAGCAGCGCGACAAGAAACTACGAGCAGTACTTC	TRBJ2-7	-	TRBV7-2	-
CASSSFPGLRYDEQYF	TGCGCCAGCAGCAGCTTCCCGGGACTACGTTACGACGAGCAGTACTTC	TRBJ2-7	-	TRBV5-1	TRBD2
CASSVGDLSSHEQFF	TGTGCCAGCAGCGTAGGGGATTTGTCTAGCCATGAGCAGTTCTTC	TRBJ2-1	-	TRBV9	-
CASSLTGYMSNQPQHF	TGTGCCAGCAGTCTGACAGGGTATATGAGCAATCAGCCCCAGCATTTT	TRBJ1-5	-	TRBV2	TRBD1
CAISYDGATNEKLFF	TGTGCCATCAGCTACGACGGTGCAACTAATGAAAAACTGTTTTTT	TRBJ1-4	-	TRBV10-3	-
CASSSQGWNTEAFF	TGTGCCAGCAGCTCCCAGGGGTGGAACACTGAAGCTTTCTTT	TRBJ1-1	-	TRBV9	-
CSAGGEGYGYTF	TGCAGCGCCGGGGGAGAGGGGTATGGCTACACCTTC	TRBJ1-2	-	TRBV29-1	-
CASSLGLMNTEAFF	TGCGCCAGCAGCTTGGGTCTCATGAACACTGAAGCTTTCTTT	TRBJ1-1	-	TRBV5-1	-
CAISGSTGMSYGYTF	TGTGCCATCAGTGGGTCAACAGGCATGTCCTATGGCTACACCTTC	TRBJ1-2	-	TRBV10-3	-
CASSPRTAFTGELFF	TGTGCCAGCAGCCCGCGGACCGCCTTCACCGGGGAGCTGTTTTTT	TRBJ2-2	-	TRBV7-2	-
CASSIRRGVFSGNTIYF	TGTGCCAGCAGCATCCGGAGGGGAGTCTTCTCTGGAAACACCATATATTTT	TRBJ1-3	-	TRBV5-5	-
CASSLTGYYGYTF	TGTGCCAGCAGTTTAACCGGTTACTATGGCTACACCTTC	TRBJ1-2	-	TRBV12-3/TRBV12-4	-
CSVEGARNSYNEQFF	TGCAGCGTTGAAGGGGCTAGGAACTCCTACAATGAGCAGTTCTTC	TRBJ2-1	-	TRBV29-1	-
CASSLNWDTGELFF	TGCGCCAGCAGCTTGAACTGGGACACCGGGGAGCTGTTTTTT	TRBJ2-2	-	TRBV5-1	-
CASSSGQSASTDTQYF	TGTGCCAGCAGCTCAGGACAATCCGCTAGCACAGATACGCAGTATTTT	TRBJ2-3	-	TRBV7-9	-
CASSRDYSTDTQYF	TGTGCCAGCTCCCGGGACTACAGCACAGATACGCAGTATTTT	TRBJ2-3	few	TRBV18	TRBD2
CASSDRYEQYF	TGTGCCAGCAGCGACCGCTACGAGCAGTACTTC	TRBJ2-7	-	TRBV7-2	-
CASSQDTGGVQPQHF	TGCGCCAGCAGCCAAGATACAGGGGGGGTGCAGCCCCAGCATTTT	TRBJ1-5	-	TRBV4-3	TRBD1
CASSPGATAYEQYF	TGTGCCAGCAGTCCCGGGGCCACCGCCTACGAGCAGTACTTC	TRBJ2-7	-	TRBV2	-
CASSRGRVGYTF	TGTGCCAGCAGTAGGGGGCGCGTTGGCTACACCTTC	TRBJ1-2	-	TRBV12-3/TRBV12-4	TRBD1
CASSLERETDTQYF	TGTGCCAGCAGCTTAGAGCGGGAGACAGATACGCAGTATTTT	TRBJ2-3	-	TRBV5-8	TRBD2
CASSVRGGAEQYF	TGTGCCAGCAGTGTCCGGGGTGGGGCCGAGCAGTACTTC	TRBJ2-7	-	TRBV2	-
CASSPIPWASGRINEQFF	TGTGCCAGCTCACCCATCCCGTGGGCTAGCGGGCGAATCAATGAGCAGTTCTTC	TRBJ2-1	-	TRBV18	TRBD2
CASSPRGWNEQFF	TGTGCCAGCAGCCCACGGGGCTGGAATGAGCAGTTCTTC	TRBJ2-1	-	TRBV6-5	-
CATSDLPGPSLLEQYF	TGTGCCACCAGTGATTTGCCGGGACCGTCACTTTTAGAGCAGTACTTC	TRBJ2-7	-	TRBV24-1	-
CASSLEKAGNSPLHF	TGTGCCAGCAGCTTAGAAAAAGCGGGAAATTCACCCCTCCACTTT	TRBJ1-6	-	TRBV7-9	-
CASSPAVSYNEQFF	TGTGCCAGCTCACCCGCCGTTTCCTACAATGAGCAGTTCTTC	TRBJ2-1	-	TRBV18	-
CASGLAKNIQYF	TGCGCCAGCGGACTAGCCAAAAACATTCAGTACTTC	TRBJ2-4	-	TRBV10-2	-
CASSRGKRDNSPLHF	TGTGCCAGCAGCCGGGGAAAAAGAGATAATTCACCCCTCCACTTT	TRBJ1-6	few	TRBV2	-
CASSSPPYGYTF	TGTGCCAGCAGTTCCCCCCCCTATGGCTACACCTTC	TRBJ1-2	-	TRBV6-2/TRBV6-3	-
CASRDLLTPSSYEQYF	TGTGCCAGCAGGGATTTACTCACACCAAGCTCCTACGAGCAGTACTTC	TRBJ2-7	many	TRBV2	-
CASSLVPGEILYNEQFF	TGTGCCAGCAGCTTAGTTCCGGGGGAGATCCTTTACAATGAGCAGTTCTTC	TRBJ2-1	-	TRBV7-8	-
CASSIRGARRGYTF	TGTGCCAGTAGTATTCGGGGGGCGCGTAGAGGCTACACCTTC	TRBJ1-2	-	TRBV19	-
CASSPTDHTEAFF	TGTGCCAGCAGCCCGACAGACCACACTGAAGCTTTCTTT	TRBJ1-1	-	TRBV7-9	-
CASSFGSVSEQYF	TGTGCCAGCAGTTTTGGTTCGGTGTCAGAGCAGTACTTC	TRBJ2-7	-	TRBV28	-